The clone carrying this T cell receptor beta chain was counted between two and nine times. The CDR3 is made up of 14 amino acids. V was trimmed by 5 bases and J by 3 bases, leaving 13 bases between them. Germline V CDR1 and CDR2: DFQATT, SNEGSKA (reference sequence). TCRdb reanalysed the 5' RACE reads using MiXCR and keeps one entry per CDR3 protein. The sample consists of approximately 390,000 distinct CDR3 sequences, around a sixth of them appearing once. This entry is derived from a study of T-cell memory formation after mild COVID-19. What was sequenced was PBMCs or a T cell subset sorted from them (not recorded which). The TCR comes from a man between 18 and 35 years old who had mild COVID-19 (a few samples of this study predate the infection). Cell type and time point are not known. The rearrangement links TRBV20-1 to TRBJ2-2; D is unresolved. The CDR3 DNA is TGCAGTGCTGGCGCCCCCGTGGACACCGGGGAGCTGTTTTTT. Translation gives CSAGAPVDTGELFF.